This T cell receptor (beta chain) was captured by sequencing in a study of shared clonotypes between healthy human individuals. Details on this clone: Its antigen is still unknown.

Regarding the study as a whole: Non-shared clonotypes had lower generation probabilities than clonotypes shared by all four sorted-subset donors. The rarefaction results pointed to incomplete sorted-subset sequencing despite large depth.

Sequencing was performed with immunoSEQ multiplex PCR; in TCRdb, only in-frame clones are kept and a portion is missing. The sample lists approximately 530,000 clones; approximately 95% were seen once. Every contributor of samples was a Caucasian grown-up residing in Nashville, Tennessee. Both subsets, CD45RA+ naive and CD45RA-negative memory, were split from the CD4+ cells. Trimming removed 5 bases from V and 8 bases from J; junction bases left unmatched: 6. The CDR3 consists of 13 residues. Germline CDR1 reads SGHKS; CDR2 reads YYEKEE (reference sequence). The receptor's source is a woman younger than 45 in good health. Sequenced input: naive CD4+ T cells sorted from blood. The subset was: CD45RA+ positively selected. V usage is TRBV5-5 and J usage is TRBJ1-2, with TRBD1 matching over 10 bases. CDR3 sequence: CASSFDRGRGYTF. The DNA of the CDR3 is TGTGCCAGCAGTTTTGACAGGGGGCGCGGCTACACCTTC.